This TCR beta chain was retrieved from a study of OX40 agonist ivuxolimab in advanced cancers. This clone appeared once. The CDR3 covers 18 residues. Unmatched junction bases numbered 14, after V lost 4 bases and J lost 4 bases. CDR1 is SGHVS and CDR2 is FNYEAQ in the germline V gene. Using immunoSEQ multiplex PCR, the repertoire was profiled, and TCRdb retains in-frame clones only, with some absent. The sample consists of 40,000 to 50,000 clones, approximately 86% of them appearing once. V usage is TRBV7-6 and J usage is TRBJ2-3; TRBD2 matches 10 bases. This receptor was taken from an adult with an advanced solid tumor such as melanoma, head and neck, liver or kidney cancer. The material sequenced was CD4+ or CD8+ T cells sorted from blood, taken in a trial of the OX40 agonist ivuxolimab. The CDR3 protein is CASSSTLAGVPWPDTQYF. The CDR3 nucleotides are TGTGCCAGCAGCTCCACCCTAGCGGGGGTGCCTTGGCCAGATACGCAGTATTTT.